In its sample, the clone carrying this T cell receptor (beta chain) was seen many times. Its antigen is unknown. The authors extracted RNA and reverse transcribed it into cDNA as the sequencing template. The data were produced by immunoSEQ multiplex PCR, yet TCRdb's version contains in-frame clones alone and is incomplete. Here the sample spans some 99,000 clones, approximately 66% being singletons. These data come from a study of CD8+ T cells in alopecia areata. Notes on the study in general: Normal skin contains resident alphabeta T cells, and these are also sequenced in scalp samples.

CDR1 is SNHLY and CDR2 is FYNNEI in the germline V gene. The CDR3 is 13 residues long. The ends were cut back, 4 bases at V and 5 bases at J, with 11 bases in the middle. Treatment meaning: oral pan-JAK inhibitor, 5-10 mg twice daily. Lesional scalp punch biopsies and peripheral blood were collected from alopecia areata patients. This receptor was obtained from a human donor with alopecia areata. The rearrangement uses TRBV2 and TRBJ2-5; D may match TRBD1 or TRBD2 (5 bases each). The sample in question was CD8+ T cells sorted from blood, obtained at week 4, from a patient treated with tofacitinib. The CDR3 region is CASSVRGVETQYF. The CDR3, as DNA: TGTGCCAGCAGTGTACGGGGCGTGGAGACCCAGTACTTC.